This passage covers 25 T cell receptor beta chains from one sample sequenced in a study of T-cell reconstitution after alpha-beta-depleted transplantation in children. Construction of the TCRbeta library involved unique molecular identifiers. TCRdb used MiXCR to reprocess the PCR reads, holding one entry per CDR3 protein. The sample gives approximately 800,000 distinct CDR3 sequences, about 15% of which show up once; around 5% is in the top ten. Material: PBMCs, mostly from graft donor cells, obtained 360 days after TCRalphabeta/CD19-depleted stem cell transplant. The receptors were sampled from a male patient between 10 and 17 years old who had a stem cell transplant for acute lymphoblastic leukemia, so the T cells may come from the graft donor.

V usage is TRBV25-1 and J usage is TRBJ1-3; D gene ambiguous. The V and J ends lost 1 base and 0 bases respectively, with 10 bases between them. Germline V gives CDR1 MGHDK, CDR2 SYGVNS. CDR3 length equals 16 residues. The CDR3 DNA sequence: TGTGCCAGCAGTGAATCTGTCGGCATCTCTGGAAACACCATATATTTT. Amino acid sequence: CASSESVGISGNTIYF.

This clonotype showed up just a few times. CDR3 in DNA: TGTGCCAGCAGCTTAGGCCAGCACAGGAGCTCCTACGAGCAGTACTTC. Amino acid sequence: CASSLGQHRSSYEQYF. The chain employs TRBV7-6 and TRBJ2-7, with D possibly TRBD1 on 5 matching bases. The CDR3 covers 16 residues. The V gene's germline CDR1 is SGHVS and CDR2 FNYEAQ. The ends were cut back, 1 base at V and 0 bases at J, with 13 bases in the middle.

This chain uses TRBV20-1 with TRBJ1-1; D may be TRBD1 (5 bases). The CDR3 is made up of 13 amino acids. Trimming left V 6 bases short and J 6 bases short, with 17 bases between. CDR1 and CDR2 from the germline V gene are DFQATT and SNEGSKA (reference sequence). The CDR3 sequence: CSAQWDGGSEAFF. The CDR3 bases are TGCAGTGCCCAGTGGGACGGAGGGTCTGAAGCTTTCTTT.

This clonotype came up a few times. The rearrangement joins TRBV5-1 to TRBJ2-2; D might be TRBD1 (5 bases). This CDR3 comprises 15 residues. Germline-derived CDR1 and CDR2 are SGHRS and YFSETQ. The germline V and J ends were trimmed by 3 bases and 0 bases, with 9 bases remaining between them. The CDR3 DNA reads TGCGCCAGCAGCTCGGACACGACGAACACCGGGGAGCTGTTTTTT. Translated: CASSSDTTNTGELFF.

This chain joins TRBV2 and TRBJ2-3, with TRBD2 matching 9 bases. The V segment lost 11 bases and the J segment 4 bases; nucleotides outside the gene matches: 16. This CDR3 contains 16 residues. The germline V gene has CDR1 SNHLY and CDR2 FYNNEI. CDR3 amino acids: CAQPPEVAGEADTQYF. CDR3 bases: TGTGCCCAGCCCCCGGAGGTAGCGGGAGAGGCAGATACGCAGTATTTT. The full variable domain, rest sourced from reference TRBV2 and TRBJ2-3, is EPEVTQTPSHQVTQMGQEVILRCVPISNHLYFYWYRQILGQKVEFLVSFYNNEISEKSEIFDDQFSVERPDGSNFTLKIRSTKLEDSAMYFCAQPPEVAGEADTQYFGPGTRLTVL.

This clonotype appeared many times. The chain carries TRBV10-3 and TRBJ1-2, with D unclear. Trimming stripped 0 bases from V and 7 bases from J, with 12 bases between. The CDR3 covers 14 residues. Germline loops: CDR1 ENHRY, CDR2 SYGVKD. Here the CDR3 reads CAISESIARGGYTF. The CDR3 region has the DNA TGTGCCATCAGTGAGTCGATTGCGCGGGGTGGCTACACCTTC.

This clonotype was recorded a few times. The V gene is TRBV20-1, the J gene TRBJ2-1; 11 bases map to TRBD2. The CDR3 consists of 16 residues. With 5 bases clipped from V and 6 bases from J, the junction kept 12 bases outside the gene matches. Per the germline V gene, CDR1 is DFQATT and CDR2 is SNEGSKA (reference sequence). The CDR3 region has the DNA TGCAGTGCTTGGACTAGCGGGTCTCCGGGTGTCAATGAGCAGTTCTTC. As protein: CSAWTSGSPGVNEQFF.

This clonotype was seen more than once but under ten times. This sequence joins TRBV12-3 or TRBV12-4 and TRBJ2-1; D is perhaps TRBD2 (5 bases). V was cut by 5 bases and J by 6 bases, with 17 bases left in between. The CDR3 has 15 amino acids. In DNA form, the CDR3 reads TGTGCCAGCAGTCCTCTTGGCTCCGAGGGCAATGAGCAGTTCTTC. This gives the protein CASSPLGSEGNEQFF.

This chain links TRBV5-1 with TRBJ2-2; TRBD1 matches at 10 bases. Germline-derived CDR1 and CDR2 are SGHRS and YFSETQ. This CDR3 has 16 residues. V shed 0 bases and J 4 bases; nucleotides not matched to a gene: 3. The CDR3 spells CASSLVGQGVTGELFF. CDR3 DNA: TGCGCCAGCAGCTTGGTCGGACAGGGGGTCACCGGGGAGCTGTTTTTT.

The genes are TRBV11-2 and TRBJ2-3; 8 bases agree with TRBD2. Losses at the gene ends were 5 bases for V and 0 bases for J; bases not matched to a gene: 13. Germline assignment: CDR1 SGHAT and CDR2 FQNNGV. CDR3 size: 18 residues. CDR3 DNA: TGTGCCAGCAGCACCCGAAAGACTAGCGTACCTAGCACAGATACGCAGTATTTT. It translates to CASSTRKTSVPSTDTQYF.

V is TRBV19 and J is TRBJ2-1; D might be TRBD2 (6 bases). Germline CDR1 is LNHDA and CDR2 is SQIVND (reference sequence). CDR3 length equals 12 residues. Trimming shortened V by 3 bases and J by 7 bases, and 7 bases separated the two germline ends. The CDR3 coding sequence is TGTGCCAGTAGTATCCGGGAGAATGAGCAGTTCTTC. It is translated as CASSIRENEQFF.

This chain links TRBV7-3 with TRBJ2-1; 7 bases line up with TRBD2. Trimming cost V 2 bases and J 7 bases; bases outside gene matches: 8. Germline CDR1 SGHTA, CDR2 FQGTGA. The CDR3 is made up of 15 amino acids. The CDR3: CASSLASGARNEQFF. The CDR3 nucleotides are TGTGCCAGCAGCTTAGCTAGCGGAGCTCGGAATGAGCAGTTCTTC.

In this sample, this clonotype turned up a few times. This chain joins TRBV29-1 and TRBJ2-1, with 12 bases that match TRBD2. V shed 4 bases, J shed 6 bases, and the junction held 4 bases outside the gene matches. CDR3 length: 14 residues. Germline loops: CDR1 SQVTM, CDR2 ANQGSEA. CDR3 protein: CSVATSGRFNEQFF. CDR3 nucleotides: TGCAGCGTTGCTACTAGCGGGAGGTTCAATGAGCAGTTCTTC.

The chain is built from TRBV5-1 and TRBJ2-2; D unclear. Trimming removed 5 bases from V and 1 base from J, with 15 bases in between. Germline V gene data show CDR1 as SGHRS and CDR2 as YFSETQ. This CDR3 has 16 amino acids. The chain's CDR3 is CASSNRTRGNTGELFF. CDR3 in DNA: TGCGCCAGCAGTAATCGGACCCGAGGGAACACCGGGGAGCTGTTTTTT.

The V and J genes are TRBV5-1 and TRBJ1-5; D is ambiguous. V lost 0 bases, J lost 5 bases, and 12 bases lay in between. The CDR3 totals 15 residues. From germline, CDR1 is SGHRS and CDR2 YFSETQ. The CDR3 loop is CASSLDGPQDQPQHF. The CDR3 coding sequence is TGCGCCAGCAGCTTGGATGGGCCCCAAGATCAGCCCCAGCATTTT.

V is TRBV28 and J is TRBJ1-6, with 10 positions matching TRBD1. The CDR3 has 15 amino acids. Germline lookup yields CDR1 MDHEN and CDR2 SYDVKM. V lost 3 bases, J lost 14 bases, and 10 bases stayed unmatched. The CDR3 region has the DNA TGTGCCAGCAGTTTCGCGGGGACAGGGGTTTTCGCCCTCCACTTT. Translated: CASSFAGTGVFALHF.

The genes are TRBV20-1 and TRBJ2-7; 9 nucleotides agree with TRBD2. CDR3 length: 19 amino acids. V shed 0 bases and J 3 bases; nucleotides not matched to a gene: 18. Germline CDR1 reads DFQATT; CDR2 reads SNEGSKA (reference sequence). Written as DNA, the CDR3 is TGCAGTGCTAGAGATGGTGAGTGGATAGCGGGAGAATCCTACTACGAGCAGTACTTC. Its translation: CSARDGEWIAGESYYEQYF.

This clonotype was recorded many times. The gene calls are TRBV7-2 and TRBJ2-5; D is uncertain. Germline CDR1 is SGHTA and CDR2 is FQGNSA. Trimming removed 5 bases from V and 5 bases from J, with 15 bases in between. This CDR3 region has 14 residues. CDR3 bases: TGTGCCAGCAGCCCGGACGTGGGTAGGGAGACCCAGTACTTC. Translated: CASSPDVGRETQYF.

The table lists this clonotype with a few counts. J is TRBJ2-3 and V is TRBV5-4; 10 nucleotides agree with TRBD2. This CDR3 is built from 18 residues. The J segment lost 5 bases and the V segment lost 4 bases, leaving 16 bases of the junction unmatched. Germline loops: CDR1 SGHNT, CDR2 YYREEE (reference sequence). The CDR3 coding sequence is TGTGCCAGCAGCCCCCCGGGACTAGCGTTAAAGGTGGGAGATACGCAGTATTTT. This encodes CASSPPGLALKVGDTQYF.

With respect to this clonotype: Being one base from a much bigger clone, this may be a read error. The conserved phenylalanine or tryptophan is not found at the CDR3 terminus, so this likely reflects a read error. J is TRBJ2-1 and V is TRBV7-3, with 15 bases lining up with TRBD2. The CDR3 contains 17 residues. J lost 7 bases, V lost 5 bases, and 9 bases had no gene match. Per the germline V gene, CDR1 is SGHTA and CDR2 is FQGTGA. CDR3 amino acids: CASSLPGLAGGKNEQFY. The CDR3 bases are TGTGCCAGCAGCCTTCCGGGACTAGCGGGAGGTAAAAATGAGCAGTTCTAC.

In this sample, this clonotype turned up a few times. In nucleotides, the CDR3 is TGCAGCGTTGCCATCAGTCGGTGGGGCGAGCAGTACTTC. Translated, it gives CSVAISRWGEQYF. The chain uses TRBV29-1 and TRBJ2-7, with D unresolved. Trimming took off 4 bases at V and 6 bases at J, with 16 bases between the two ends. CDR1 and CDR2 from the germline V gene are SQVTM and ANQGSEA. This CDR3 contains 13 residues.

The chain employs TRBV7-3 and TRBJ2-1; the match to TRBD2 covers 10 bases. The V gene's germline CDR1 is SGHTA and CDR2 FQGTGA. The V segment lost 5 bases and the J segment 4 bases; nucleotides outside the gene matches: 8. The CDR3 is 16 amino acids. CDR3 bases: TGTGCCAGCAGCCCTCCCGGGACTAGCGTTTACAATGAGCAGTTCTTC. Residues: CASSPPGTSVYNEQFF.

This chain uses TRBV7-6 with TRBJ1-1; D is uncertain. Trimming shortened V by 5 bases and J by 1 base, and 17 bases separated the two germline ends. This CDR3 comprises 16 residues. Per the germline V gene, CDR1 is SGHVS and CDR2 is FNYEAQ. For the CDR3, the DNA is TGTGCCAGCAGCGCAGCACTACGCGGGTCGAACACTGAAGCTTTCTTT. Its translation is CASSAALRGSNTEAFF.

This chain connects TRBV11-1 to TRBJ2-5; D is perhaps TRBD2 (5 bases). The CDR3 loop spans 16 amino acids. V was clipped by 7 bases and J by 0 bases, with 18 bases between them. The germline V gene encodes CDR1 SGHAT and CDR2 FQDESV (reference sequence). Written as DNA, the CDR3 is TGTGCCAGCACCGATAGCGTTGCTGGAAACCAAGAGACCCAGTACTTC. This translates into CASTDSVAGNQETQYF.

This sequence joins TRBV9 and TRBJ2-7; the D is unclear. The CDR3 extends over 15 amino acids. In germline, CDR1 is SGDLS, CDR2 YYNGEE. Trimming stripped 0 bases from V and 0 bases from J, with 10 bases between. The CDR3 bases are TGTGCCAGCAGCGTAGCGTCGACATTCTCCTACGAGCAGTACTTC. This codes for CASSVASTFSYEQYF.